This paragraph covers one T cell receptor beta chain sequence. Its antigen is currently unknown. This sample was taken from a study of T cell responses to AZD1222 COVID-19 vaccine. Study-level results: Repertoire sampling occurred only after the peak T cell response. Compared with day 0, the breadth and depth of the Spike-specific TCR repertoire rose significantly after two doses of AZD1222. Only five or six AZD1222 recipients were seropositive at baseline.

Germline CDR1 SGHDN, CDR2 FVKESK. The CDR3 totals 14 residues. V gave up 2 bases and J gave up 0 bases, with 5 bases separating them. Sequenced by immunoSEQ multiplex PCR; TCRdb stores in-frame clones only, minus some. The sample consists of over 100,000 clones, approximately 91% of them appearing once. The origin of this receptor is an adult who received the AZD1222 COVID-19 vaccine. Sequencing was performed on peripheral blood, taken 28 days after the second AZD1222 dose. The chain uses TRBV14 and TRBJ1-3, with D unresolved. As DNA, the CDR3 is TGTGCCAGCAGCCAATCGTACTCTGGAAACACCATATATTTT. Encoded protein: CASSQSYSGNTIYF.